This T cell receptor (beta chain) was recorded in a study of T cells in Graves' hyperthyroidism and ophthalmopathy. As for the study in general: Peripheral blood samples were taken at initial diagnosis, prior to any treatment.

This CDR3 is 15 amino acids long. Germline loops: CDR1 SGHAT, CDR2 FQNNGV. Trimming took 4 bases from V and 2 from J; bases not matched to a gene: 8. This clonotype was seen many times. It was RNA transcripts that yielded the amplified TCR beta CDR3 regions. In the first-round RT-PCR of the TCR CDR3, the HTBI primer set was used. Each CDR3 protein gets one entry after TCRdb re-called the multiplex PCR reads with MiXCR. The data show about 410,000 distinct CDR3 sequences, with about 15% seen just once and around 14% held by the top ten. The sequence was obtained from a man younger than 35 with Graves' ophthalmopathy. The specimen sequenced was blood. The J gene is TRBJ2-7, the V gene TRBV11-2; TRBD1 matches 7 bases. Here the CDR3 reads CASSSLTGFTYEQYF. CDR3 sequence (DNA): TGTGCCAGCAGCTCACTGACAGGGTTTACCTACGAGCAGTACTTC.